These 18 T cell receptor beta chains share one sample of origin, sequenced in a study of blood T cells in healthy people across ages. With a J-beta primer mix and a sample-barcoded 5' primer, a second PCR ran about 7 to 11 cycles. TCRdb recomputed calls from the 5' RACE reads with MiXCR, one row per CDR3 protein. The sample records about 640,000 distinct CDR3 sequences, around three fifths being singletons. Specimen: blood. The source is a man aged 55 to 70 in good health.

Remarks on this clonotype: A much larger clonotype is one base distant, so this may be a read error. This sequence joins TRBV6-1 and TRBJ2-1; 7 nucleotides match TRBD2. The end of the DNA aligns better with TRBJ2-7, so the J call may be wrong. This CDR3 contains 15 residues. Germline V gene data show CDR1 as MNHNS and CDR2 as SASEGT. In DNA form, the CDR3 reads TGTGCCAGCACCTTACTTCGCGGGGGTTACAATGAGCAGTACTTC. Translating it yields CASTLLRGGYNEQYF.

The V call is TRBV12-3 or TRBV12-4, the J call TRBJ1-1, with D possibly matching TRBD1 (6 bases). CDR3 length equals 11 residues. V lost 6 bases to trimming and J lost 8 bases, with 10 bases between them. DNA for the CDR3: TGTGCCAGCAGATACAGGGCCGAAGCTTTCTTT. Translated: CASRYRAEAFF.

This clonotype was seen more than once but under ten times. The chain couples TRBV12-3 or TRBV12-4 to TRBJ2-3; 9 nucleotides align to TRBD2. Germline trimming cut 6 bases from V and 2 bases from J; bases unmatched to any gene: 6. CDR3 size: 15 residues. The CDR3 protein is CASRYSGGITDTQYF. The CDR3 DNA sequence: TGTGCCAGCAGATATAGCGGGGGAATCACAGATACGCAGTATTTT.

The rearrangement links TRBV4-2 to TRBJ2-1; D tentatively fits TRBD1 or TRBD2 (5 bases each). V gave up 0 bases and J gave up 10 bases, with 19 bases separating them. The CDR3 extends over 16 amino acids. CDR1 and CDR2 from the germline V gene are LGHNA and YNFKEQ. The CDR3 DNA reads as TGTGCCAGCAGCCAAGAAGGGGCCTCTTCCTGGGGGGAGCAGTTCTTC. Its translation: CASSQEGASSWGEQFF.

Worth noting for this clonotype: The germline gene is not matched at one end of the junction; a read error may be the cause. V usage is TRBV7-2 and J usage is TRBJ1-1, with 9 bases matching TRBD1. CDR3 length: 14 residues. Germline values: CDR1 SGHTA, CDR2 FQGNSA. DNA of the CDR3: TGTGCCGGCAGCTCTGGACAGGGGACCACTGAAGCTTTCTTT. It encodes CAGSSGQGTTEAFF.

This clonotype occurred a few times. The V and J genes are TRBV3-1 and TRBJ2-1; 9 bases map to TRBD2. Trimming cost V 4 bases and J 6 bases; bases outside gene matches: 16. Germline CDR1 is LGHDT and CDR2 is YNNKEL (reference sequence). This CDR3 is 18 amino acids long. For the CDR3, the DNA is TGTGCCAGCAGCCGTTTAACTCGCGGGACTAGCACATCCAATGAGCAGTTCTTC. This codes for CASSRLTRGTSTSNEQFF.

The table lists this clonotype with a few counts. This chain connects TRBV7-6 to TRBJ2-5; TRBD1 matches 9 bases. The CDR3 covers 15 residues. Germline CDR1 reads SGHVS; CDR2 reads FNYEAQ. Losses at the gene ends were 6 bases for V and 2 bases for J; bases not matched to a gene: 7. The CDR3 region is CASRVGTGPQETQYF. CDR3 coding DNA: TGTGCCAGCAGGGTCGGGACAGGGCCTCAAGAGACCCAGTACTTC.

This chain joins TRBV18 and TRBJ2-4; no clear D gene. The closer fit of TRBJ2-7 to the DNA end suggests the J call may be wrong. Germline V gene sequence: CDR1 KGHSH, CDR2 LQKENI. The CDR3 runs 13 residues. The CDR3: CASSPEKWGEQYF. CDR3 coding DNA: TGTGCCAGCTCGCCCGAAAAGTGGGGCGAGCAGTACTTC.

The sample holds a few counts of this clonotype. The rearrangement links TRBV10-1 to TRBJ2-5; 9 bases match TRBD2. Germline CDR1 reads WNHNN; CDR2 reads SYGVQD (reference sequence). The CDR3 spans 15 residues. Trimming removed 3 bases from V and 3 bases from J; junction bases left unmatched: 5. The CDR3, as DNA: TGCGCCAGCAGTGACCCCAGCGGGGGGAAAGAGACCCAGTACTTC. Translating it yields CASSDPSGGKETQYF.

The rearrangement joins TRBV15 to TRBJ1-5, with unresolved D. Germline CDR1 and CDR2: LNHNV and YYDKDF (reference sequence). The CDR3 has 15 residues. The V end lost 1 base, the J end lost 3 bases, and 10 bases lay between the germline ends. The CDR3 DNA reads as TGTGCCACCAGCAGAGCCCGGGGTTACAATCAGCCCCAGCATTTT. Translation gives CATSRARGYNQPQHF.

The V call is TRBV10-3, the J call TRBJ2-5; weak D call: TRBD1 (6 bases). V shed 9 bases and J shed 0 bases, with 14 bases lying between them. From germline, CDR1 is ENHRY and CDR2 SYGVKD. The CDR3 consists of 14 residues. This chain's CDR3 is CAIQPGQHQETQYF. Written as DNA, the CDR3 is TGTGCCATTCAACCGGGACAACACCAAGAGACCCAGTACTTC.

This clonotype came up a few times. DNA of the CDR3: TGTGCCACCAGCAGAGATACGGCCTCTAGGACGCAGTATTTT. Translating it yields CATSRDTASRTQYF. The chain links TRBV15 to TRBJ2-3, with D hard to call. This CDR3 has 14 amino acids. The V gene lost 0 bases and the J gene lost 9 bases, with 13 bases spanning the gap. Per the germline V gene, CDR1 is LNHNV and CDR2 is YYDKDF (reference sequence).

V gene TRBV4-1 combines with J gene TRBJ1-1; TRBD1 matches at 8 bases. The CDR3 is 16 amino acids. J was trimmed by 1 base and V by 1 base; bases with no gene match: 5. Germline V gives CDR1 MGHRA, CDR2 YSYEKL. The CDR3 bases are TGCGCCAGCAGCCAAGTCGTGGGACAGGCGAACACTGAAGCTTTCTTT. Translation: CASSQVVGQANTEAFF.

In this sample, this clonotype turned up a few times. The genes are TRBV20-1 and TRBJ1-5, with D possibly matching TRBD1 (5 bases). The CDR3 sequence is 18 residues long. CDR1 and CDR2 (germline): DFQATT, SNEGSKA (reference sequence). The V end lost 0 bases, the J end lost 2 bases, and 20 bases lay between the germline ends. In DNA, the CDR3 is TGCAGTGCTAGAGATTGGGGGGGAGGGAGACTGGGCAATCAGCCCCAGCATTTT. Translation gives CSARDWGGGRLGNQPQHF.

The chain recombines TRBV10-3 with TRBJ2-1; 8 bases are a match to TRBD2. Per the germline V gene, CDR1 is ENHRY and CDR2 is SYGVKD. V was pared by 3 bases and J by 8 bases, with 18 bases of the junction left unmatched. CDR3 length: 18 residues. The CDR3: CAISDPLGPGGAGYEQFF. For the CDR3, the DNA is TGTGCCATCAGTGATCCCCTGGGGCCCGGGGGGGCCGGATATGAGCAGTTCTTC.

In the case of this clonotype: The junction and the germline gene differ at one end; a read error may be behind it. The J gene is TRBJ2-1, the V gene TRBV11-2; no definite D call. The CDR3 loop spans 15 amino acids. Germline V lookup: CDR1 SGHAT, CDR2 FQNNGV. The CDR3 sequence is CASSLDGSGYSEQFF. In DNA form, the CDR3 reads TGTGCCAGCAGCTTAGACGGGTCGGGTTACAGTGAGCAGTTCTTC. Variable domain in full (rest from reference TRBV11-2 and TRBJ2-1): EAGVAQSPRYKIIEKRQSVAFWCNPISGHATLYWYQQILGQGPKLLIQFQNNGVVDDSQLPKDRFSAERLKGVDSTLKIQPAKLEDSAVYLCASSLDGSGYSEQFFGPGTRLTVL.

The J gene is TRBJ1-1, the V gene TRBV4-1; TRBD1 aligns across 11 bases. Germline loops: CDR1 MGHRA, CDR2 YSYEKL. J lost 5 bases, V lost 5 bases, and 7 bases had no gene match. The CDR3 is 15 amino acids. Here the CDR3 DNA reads TGCGCCAGCAGCACCAGGACAGGGGGCGCGACTGAAGCTTTCTTT. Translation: CASSTRTGGATEAFF.

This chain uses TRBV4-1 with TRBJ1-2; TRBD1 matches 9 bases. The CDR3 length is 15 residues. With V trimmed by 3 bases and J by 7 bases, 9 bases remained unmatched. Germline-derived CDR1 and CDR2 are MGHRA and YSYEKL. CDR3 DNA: TGCGCCAGCAGCCAGGACGGACAGGGGACCGTTGGCTACACCTTC. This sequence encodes CASSQDGQGTVGYTF.